The rows below give T cell receptor beta chains drawn from one sample of a study of shared clonotypes between healthy human individuals. This table comes from immunoSEQ multiplex PCR, and its TCRdb copy is limited to in-frame clones, with some not included. The data show around 2.1 million clones, 90% to 95% seen once. The sequencing sample was made of naive CD8+ T cells from PBMCs. Every receptor here comes from a man in his late teens or twenties in good health. Some clones in this sample may be carry-over from other donors' samples. Each CDR3 is given with its conserved first and last residue. Each record gives: D gene, V gene, J gene, CDR3 length, clone size, CDR3 DNA, CDR3 protein. D genes are given only for firm matches. Rows may omit the clone size; those that give it use once, few, many or a size class.

d_call: NA
v_call: TRBV6-4
j_call: TRBJ2-2
cdr3_length: 11
clone_size: NA
cdr3_nt: TGTGCCAGCAGTGACACCGGGGAGCTGTTTTTT
cdr3_aa: CASSDTGELFF

d_call: TRBD2
v_call: TRBV27
j_call: TRBJ2-1
cdr3_length: 14
clone_size: NA
cdr3_nt: TGTGCCAGCAGCCCCGTCGGGGGGTACAATGAGCAGTTCTTC
cdr3_aa: CASSPVGGYNEQFF

d_call: NA
v_call: TRBV9
j_call: TRBJ2-2
cdr3_length: 15
clone_size: NA
cdr3_nt: TGTGCCAGCAGCGGTACAAGTTCATACACCGGGGAGCTGTTTTTT
cdr3_aa: CASSGTSSYTGELFF

d_call: NA
v_call: TRBV6-5
j_call: TRBJ1-2
cdr3_length: 13
clone_size: NA
cdr3_nt: TGTGCCAGCAGCCGAGACGGGGTAGATGGCTACACCTTC
cdr3_aa: CASSRDGVDGYTF

d_call: NA
v_call: TRBV28
j_call: TRBJ2-6
cdr3_length: 18
clone_size: NA
cdr3_nt: TGTGCCAGCAGTTCCCTCCTGGGGGACAACTCTGGGGCCAACGTCCTGACTTTC
cdr3_aa: CASSSLLGDNSGANVLTF

d_call: NA
v_call: TRBV4-1
j_call: TRBJ2-7
cdr3_length: 17
clone_size: NA
cdr3_nt: TGCGCCAGCAGCCTTGGGGCCGGGCGCCTAACCCCCTACGAGCAGTACTTC
cdr3_aa: CASSLGAGRLTPYEQYF

d_call: NA
v_call: TRBV27
j_call: TRBJ2-2
cdr3_length: 17
clone_size: NA
cdr3_nt: TGTGCCAGCAGTACTCTGTACGTTAGTTACGGGGCCGGGGAGCTGTTTTTT
cdr3_aa: CASSTLYVSYGAGELFF

d_call: TRBD2
v_call: TRBV2
j_call: TRBJ2-7
cdr3_length: 16
clone_size: NA
cdr3_nt: TGTGCCAGCAGTGAAGGGGCTAGCGGGAGACGGGCCGAGCAGTACTTC
cdr3_aa: CASSEGASGRRAEQYF

d_call: TRBD1
v_call: TRBV7-9
j_call: TRBJ2-1
cdr3_length: 13
clone_size: NA
cdr3_nt: TGTGCCAGCAGCTCGGGACAGGGGTCTGAGCAGTTCTTC
cdr3_aa: CASSSGQGSEQFF

d_call: TRBD1
v_call: TRBV7-9
j_call: TRBJ2-7
cdr3_length: 14
clone_size: NA
cdr3_nt: TGTGCCAGCAGCCCCGCGTACCAGGGGGACGAGCAGTACTTC
cdr3_aa: CASSPAYQGDEQYF

d_call: TRBD2
v_call: TRBV14
j_call: TRBJ2-1
cdr3_length: 19
clone_size: NA
cdr3_nt: TGTGCCAGCAGCCTTATCGGACTAGCGGGAGGGAGCTCCTACAATGAGCAGTTCTTC
cdr3_aa: CASSLIGLAGGSSYNEQFF

d_call: NA
v_call: TRBV6-1
j_call: TRBJ2-7
cdr3_length: 15
clone_size: NA
cdr3_nt: TGTGCCAGCAGGAGACCGGGCAGGAACTCCTACGAGCAGTACTTC
cdr3_aa: CASRRPGRNSYEQYF

d_call: TRBD1
v_call: TRBV19
j_call: TRBJ1-2
cdr3_length: 16
clone_size: NA
cdr3_nt: TGTGCCAGTAGAACCGGGACAGCTTCACGTTCGGATGGCTACACCTTC
cdr3_aa: CASRTGTASRSDGYTF

d_call: NA
v_call: TRBV7-2
j_call: TRBJ2-7
cdr3_length: 14
clone_size: NA
cdr3_nt: TGTGCCAGCAGCTCTAGGGACAATTTTTTCGAGCAGTACTTC
cdr3_aa: CASSSRDNFFEQYF

d_call: TRBD2
v_call: TRBV7-9
j_call: TRBJ2-7
cdr3_length: 19
clone_size: once
cdr3_nt: TGTGCCAGCAGCCTATTCCCGACTTCGACTAGCGGGAGCTTCGAGAAGCAGTACTTC
cdr3_aa: CASSLFPTSTSGSFEKQYF

d_call: NA
v_call: TRBV2
j_call: TRBJ2-2
cdr3_length: 12
clone_size: few
cdr3_nt: TGTGCCAGCAGCAGGGGCACCGGGGAGCTGTTTTTT
cdr3_aa: CASSRGTGELFF

d_call: TRBD1
v_call: TRBV19
j_call: TRBJ2-2
cdr3_length: 16
clone_size: NA
cdr3_nt: TGTGCCAGTAGTATAGGCGACAGGGGCACCCTTGAGGAGCTGTTTTTT
cdr3_aa: CASSIGDRGTLEELFF

d_call: NA
v_call: TRBV7-6
j_call: TRBJ1-4
cdr3_length: 16
clone_size: NA
cdr3_nt: TGTGCCAGCAGTTTATCGGGGGGGGCATCGAATGAAAAACTGTTTTTT
cdr3_aa: CASSLSGGASNEKLFF

d_call: TRBD2
v_call: TRBV7-9
j_call: TRBJ2-3
cdr3_length: 14
clone_size: NA
cdr3_nt: TGTGCCAGCTACCTAGCGGGAGGTGCAGATACGCAGTATTTT
cdr3_aa: CASYLAGGADTQYF

d_call: NA
v_call: TRBV15
j_call: TRBJ2-7
cdr3_length: 12
clone_size: NA
cdr3_nt: TGTGCCACGCGCGACAGCGTTGGCGAGCAGTACTTC
cdr3_aa: CATRDSVGEQYF

d_call: NA
v_call: TRBV6-1
j_call: TRBJ1-4
cdr3_length: 11
clone_size: NA
cdr3_nt: TGTGCCAGCATCCTGGCTGAAAAACTGTTTTTT
cdr3_aa: CASILAEKLFF

d_call: NA
v_call: TRBV4-1
j_call: TRBJ2-1
cdr3_length: 14
clone_size: NA
cdr3_nt: TGCGCCAGCAGCCAAGATCCAGCCTACAATGAGCAGTTCTTC
cdr3_aa: CASSQDPAYNEQFF

d_call: TRBD2
v_call: TRBV11-1
j_call: TRBJ2-7
cdr3_length: 15
clone_size: NA
cdr3_nt: TGTGCCAGCAGCTTAGCCCTGACTAGCGAATACGAGCAGTACTTC
cdr3_aa: CASSLALTSEYEQYF

d_call: NA
v_call: TRBV9
j_call: TRBJ2-2
cdr3_length: 15
clone_size: NA
cdr3_nt: TGTGCCAGCAGCGTAGGTGGGAGGAACACCGGGGAGCTGTTTTTT
cdr3_aa: CASSVGGRNTGELFF

d_call: TRBD2
v_call: TRBV9
j_call: TRBJ2-1
cdr3_length: 16
clone_size: NA
cdr3_nt: TGTGCCAGCAGCGTAGAGGGACTAGCGGTTTACAATGAGCAGTTCTTC
cdr3_aa: CASSVEGLAVYNEQFF

d_call: TRBD1
v_call: TRBV5-1
j_call: TRBJ1-1
cdr3_length: 16
clone_size: NA
cdr3_nt: TGCGCCAGCAGCCCATGGACAGGGGGAATGAACACTGAAGCTTTCTTT
cdr3_aa: CASSPWTGGMNTEAFF

d_call: NA
v_call: TRBV13
j_call: TRBJ2-1
cdr3_length: 15
clone_size: NA
cdr3_nt: TGTGCCAGCAGCTTAGAGGACAAAGAATACAATGAGCAGTTCTTC
cdr3_aa: CASSLEDKEYNEQFF

d_call: NA
v_call: TRBV27
j_call: TRBJ2-7
cdr3_length: 14
clone_size: NA
cdr3_nt: TGTGCCAGCAGTTCCCGGGGAGTCTCCTACGAGCAGTACTTC
cdr3_aa: CASSSRGVSYEQYF

d_call: NA
v_call: TRBV5-6
j_call: TRBJ2-7
cdr3_length: 15
clone_size: NA
cdr3_nt: TGTGCCAGCAGGATGGGTGGTCAGGGGAAATACGAGCAGTACTTC
cdr3_aa: CASRMGGQGKYEQYF

d_call: NA
v_call: TRBV18
j_call: TRBJ2-5
cdr3_length: 15
clone_size: NA
cdr3_nt: TGTGCCAGCTCACCCTCCCTGGGCCCTAGGGAGACCCAGTACTTC
cdr3_aa: CASSPSLGPRETQYF

d_call: NA
v_call: TRBV5-1
j_call: TRBJ2-3
cdr3_length: 16
clone_size: NA
cdr3_nt: TGCGCCAGCAGCCTGGGCCGGGGCCTTGTGGCAGATACGCAGTATTTT
cdr3_aa: CASSLGRGLVADTQYF

d_call: NA
v_call: TRBV15
j_call: TRBJ2-1
cdr3_length: 17
clone_size: NA
cdr3_nt: TGTGCCACCAGCAGAGGTCCGGACGGGACATTCTACAATGAGCAGTTCTTC
cdr3_aa: CATSRGPDGTFYNEQFF

d_call: TRBD2
v_call: TRBV27
j_call: TRBJ2-1
cdr3_length: 15
clone_size: NA
cdr3_nt: TGTGCCAGCAGTTTAGGGGTTAGCGGGATTAATGAGCAGTTCTTC
cdr3_aa: CASSLGVSGINEQFF

d_call: NA
v_call: TRBV5-6
j_call: TRBJ1-4
cdr3_length: 17
clone_size: NA
cdr3_nt: TGTGCCAGCAGCCTGGGGGCCTGGAGCACAACTAATGAAAAACTGTTTTTT
cdr3_aa: CASSLGAWSTTNEKLFF

d_call: NA
v_call: TRBV4-1
j_call: TRBJ1-2
cdr3_length: 13
clone_size: NA
cdr3_nt: TGCGCCAGCAGCCCCTTGAAAGGGCGAGGCTACACCTTC
cdr3_aa: CASSPLKGRGYTF

d_call: TRBD2
v_call: TRBV4-1
j_call: TRBJ2-1
cdr3_length: 15
clone_size: few
cdr3_nt: TGCGCCAGCAGACCTAGACTAGCGGGAGGGCAAGAGCAGTTCTTC
cdr3_aa: CASRPRLAGGQEQFF

d_call: NA
v_call: TRBV27
j_call: TRBJ2-7
cdr3_length: 13
clone_size: NA
cdr3_nt: TGTGCCAGCAGGGGGCCCCGGGCTCGGGAGCAGTACTTC
cdr3_aa: CASRGPRAREQYF

d_call: NA
v_call: TRBV11-2
j_call: TRBJ2-1
cdr3_length: 15
clone_size: once
cdr3_nt: TGTGCCAGCAGCCTCTCGACAAGCTCCTACAATGAGCAGTTCTTC
cdr3_aa: CASSLSTSSYNEQFF

d_call: NA
v_call: TRBV6-1
j_call: TRBJ2-1
cdr3_length: 13
clone_size: NA
cdr3_nt: TGTGCCAGCAGTGAATGGTGGGGCTCAGAGCCGTTCTTC
cdr3_aa: CASSEWWGSEPFF

d_call: NA
v_call: TRBV19
j_call: TRBJ1-5
cdr3_length: 14
clone_size: NA
cdr3_nt: TGTGCCAGTAGTATCAGGCAGGGCATTCAGCCCCAGCATTTT
cdr3_aa: CASSIRQGIQPQHF

d_call: NA
v_call: TRBV29-1
j_call: TRBJ1-1
cdr3_length: 17
clone_size: NA
cdr3_nt: TGCAGCGTTGAACCGCGGGCAGGGGAAGGTGGTAACACTGAAGCTTTCTTT
cdr3_aa: CSVEPRAGEGGNTEAFF